These 2 T cell receptor beta chains originate from one sample sequenced in a study of CD8+ T cells in alopecia areata. As for treatment: oral pan-JAK inhibitor, 5-10 mg twice daily. Sequencing relied on a cDNA template that was reverse transcribed from extracted RNA. The protocol was immunoSEQ multiplex PCR, while the TCRdb copy is restricted to in-frame clones and leaves out a portion. The table has fewer than 250,000 clones, about three fifths seen once; the top ten hold 0.65% to 0.7%. Sequenced material: CD4+ T cells sorted from blood, taken at week 4, from a patient treated with tofacitinib. These receptors were taken from a human donor with alopecia areata.

V gene TRBV30 combines with J gene TRBJ2-7; 8 nucleotides match TRBD1. The germline V gene has CDR1 GTSNPN and CDR2 SVGIG (reference sequence). The CDR3 runs to 13 residues. V gave up 5 bases and J gave up 7 bases; unmatched junction bases: 10. DNA of the CDR3: TGTGCCTGGGACCGCGGACAGGGTAGGGAGCAGTACTTC. The encoded protein is CAWDRGQGREQYF.

Remarks on this clone: The sample holds other DNA sequences that translate to the same CDR3. The chain joins TRBV30 to TRBJ1-1, with D possibly matching TRBD1 (6 bases). The V end was cut by 3 bases, the J end by 2 bases, with 10 bases between. CDR3 length: 13 amino acids. Germline V lookup: CDR1 GTSNPN, CDR2 SVGIG (reference sequence). Here the CDR3 reads CAWRDSANTEAFF. The CDR3 region has the DNA TGTGCCTGGAGGGACAGCGCCAACACTGAAGCTTTCTTT.